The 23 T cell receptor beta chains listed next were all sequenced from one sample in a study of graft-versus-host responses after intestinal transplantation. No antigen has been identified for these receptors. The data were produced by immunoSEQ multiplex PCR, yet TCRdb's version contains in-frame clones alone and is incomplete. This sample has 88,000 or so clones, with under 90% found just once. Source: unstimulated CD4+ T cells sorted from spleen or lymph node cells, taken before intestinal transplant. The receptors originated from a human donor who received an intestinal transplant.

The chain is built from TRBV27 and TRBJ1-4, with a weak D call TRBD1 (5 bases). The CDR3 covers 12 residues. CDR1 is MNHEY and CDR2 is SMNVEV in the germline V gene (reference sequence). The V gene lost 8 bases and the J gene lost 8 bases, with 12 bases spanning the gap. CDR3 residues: CASGRGGEKLFF. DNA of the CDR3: TGTGCCAGCGGACGGGGGGGGGAAAAACTGTTTTTT.

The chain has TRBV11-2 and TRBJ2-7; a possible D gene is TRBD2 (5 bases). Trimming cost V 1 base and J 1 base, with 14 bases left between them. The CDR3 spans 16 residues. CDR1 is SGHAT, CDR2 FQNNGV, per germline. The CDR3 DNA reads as TGTGCCAGCAGCTTAGTAGCAGCCCGGGGTTCCTACGAGCAGTACTTC. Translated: CASSLVAARGSYEQYF.

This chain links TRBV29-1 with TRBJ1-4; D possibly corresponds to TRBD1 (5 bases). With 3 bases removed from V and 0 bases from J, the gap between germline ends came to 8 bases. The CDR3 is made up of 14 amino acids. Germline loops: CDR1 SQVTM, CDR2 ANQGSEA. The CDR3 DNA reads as TGCAGCGTTGAGGACACCGCAACTAATGAAAAACTGTTTTTT. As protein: CSVEDTATNEKLFF. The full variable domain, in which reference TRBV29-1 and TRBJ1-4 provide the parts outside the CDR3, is SAVISQKPSRDICQRGTSLTIQCQVDSQVTMMFWYRQQPGQSLTLIATANQGSEATYESGFVIDKFPISRPNLTFSTLTVSNMSPEDSSIYLCSVEDTATNEKLFFGSGTQLSVL.

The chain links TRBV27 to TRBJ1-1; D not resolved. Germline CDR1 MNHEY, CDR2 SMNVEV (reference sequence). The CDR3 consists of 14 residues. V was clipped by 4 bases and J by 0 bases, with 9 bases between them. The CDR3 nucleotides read TGTGCCAGCAGTTCCCCGGGGATGAACACTGAAGCTTTCTTT. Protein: CASSSPGMNTEAFF.

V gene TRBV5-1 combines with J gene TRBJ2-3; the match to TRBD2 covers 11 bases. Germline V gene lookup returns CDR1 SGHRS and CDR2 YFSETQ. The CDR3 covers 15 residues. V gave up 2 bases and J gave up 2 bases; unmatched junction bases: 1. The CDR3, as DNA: TGCGCCAGCAGCTTTAGCGGGGGGGCCACAGATACGCAGTATTTT. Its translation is CASSFSGGATDTQYF.

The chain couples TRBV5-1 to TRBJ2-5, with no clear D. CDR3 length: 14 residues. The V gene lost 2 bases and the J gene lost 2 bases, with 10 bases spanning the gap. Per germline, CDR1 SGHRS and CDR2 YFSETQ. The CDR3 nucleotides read TGCGCCAGCAGCTTCGGCGCGACACAAGAGACCCAGTACTTC. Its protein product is CASSFGATQETQYF.

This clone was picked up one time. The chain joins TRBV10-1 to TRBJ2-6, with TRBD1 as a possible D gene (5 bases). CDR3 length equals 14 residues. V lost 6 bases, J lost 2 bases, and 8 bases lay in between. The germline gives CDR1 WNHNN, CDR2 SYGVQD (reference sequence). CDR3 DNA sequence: TGCGCCAGCAGCCAGGGCCCTGGGGCCAACGTCCTGACTTTC. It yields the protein CASSQGPGANVLTF.

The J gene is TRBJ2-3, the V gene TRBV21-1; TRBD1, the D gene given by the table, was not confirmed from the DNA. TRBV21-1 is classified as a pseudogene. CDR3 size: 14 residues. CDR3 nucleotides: TGTGCCAGCAGCAAACAGGGTCGCACAGATACGCAGTATTTT. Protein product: CASSKQGRTDTQYF.

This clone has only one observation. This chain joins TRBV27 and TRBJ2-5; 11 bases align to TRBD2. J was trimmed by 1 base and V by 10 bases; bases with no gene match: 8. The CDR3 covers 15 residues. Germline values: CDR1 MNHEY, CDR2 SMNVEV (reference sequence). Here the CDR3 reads CATRRLAGLQETQYF. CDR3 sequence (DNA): TGTGCCACCAGGCGACTAGCGGGGCTCCAAGAGACCCAGTACTTC.

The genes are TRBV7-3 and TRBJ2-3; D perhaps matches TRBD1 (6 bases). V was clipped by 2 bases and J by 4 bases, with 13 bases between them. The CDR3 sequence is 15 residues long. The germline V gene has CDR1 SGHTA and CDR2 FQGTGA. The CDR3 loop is CASSLLGALSDTQYF. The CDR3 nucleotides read TGTGCCAGCAGCTTACTGGGGGCGTTATCAGATACGCAGTATTTT.

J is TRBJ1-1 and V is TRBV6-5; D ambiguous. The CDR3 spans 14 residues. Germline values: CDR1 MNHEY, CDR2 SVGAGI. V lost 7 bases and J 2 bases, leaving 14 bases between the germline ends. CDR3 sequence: CASKDAGKNTEAFF. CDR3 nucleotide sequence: TGTGCCAGCAAAGATGCGGGGAAAAACACTGAAGCTTTCTTT.

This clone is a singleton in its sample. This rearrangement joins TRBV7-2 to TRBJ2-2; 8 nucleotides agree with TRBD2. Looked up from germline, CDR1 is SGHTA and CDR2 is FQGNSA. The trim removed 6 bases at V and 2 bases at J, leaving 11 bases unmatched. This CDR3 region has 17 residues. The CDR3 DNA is TGTGCCAGCAGGACACGGACTAGCCGCCTCAACACCGGGGAGCTGTTTTTT. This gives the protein CASRTRTSRLNTGELFF.

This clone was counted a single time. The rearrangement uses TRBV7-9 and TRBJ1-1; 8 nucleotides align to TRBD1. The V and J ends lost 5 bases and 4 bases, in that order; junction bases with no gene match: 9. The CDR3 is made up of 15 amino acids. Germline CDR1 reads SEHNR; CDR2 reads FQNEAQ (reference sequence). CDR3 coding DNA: TGTGCCAGCAGCCCTCTGACAGGGGCGAGCACTGAAGCTTTCTTT. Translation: CASSPLTGASTEAFF.

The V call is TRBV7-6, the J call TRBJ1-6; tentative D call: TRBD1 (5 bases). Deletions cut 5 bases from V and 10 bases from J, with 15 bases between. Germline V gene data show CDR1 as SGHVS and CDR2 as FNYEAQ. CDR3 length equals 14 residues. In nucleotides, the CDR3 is TGTGCCAGCAGCAGAACAGGAATGGAATCACCCCTCCACTTT. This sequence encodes CASSRTGMESPLHF.

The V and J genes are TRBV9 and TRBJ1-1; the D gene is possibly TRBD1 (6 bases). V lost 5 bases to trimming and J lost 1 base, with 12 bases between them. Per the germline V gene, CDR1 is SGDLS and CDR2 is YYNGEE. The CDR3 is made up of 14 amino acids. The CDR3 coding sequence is TGTGCCAGCAGAGGGGGAGGGGGGAACACTGAAGCTTTCTTT. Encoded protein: CASRGGGGNTEAFF. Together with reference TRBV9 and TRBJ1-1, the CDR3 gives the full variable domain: DSGVTQTPKHLITATGQRVTLRCSPRSGDLSVYWYQQSLDQGLQFLIQYYNGEERAKGNILERFSAQQFPDLHSELNLSSLELGDSALYFCASRGGGGNTEAFFGQGTRLTVV.

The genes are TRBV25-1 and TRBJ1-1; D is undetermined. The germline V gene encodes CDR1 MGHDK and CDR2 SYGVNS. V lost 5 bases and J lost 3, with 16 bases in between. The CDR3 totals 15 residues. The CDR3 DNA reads TGTGCCAGCAGTCGTGCGGGCCCCGGGGACACTGAAGCTTTCTTT. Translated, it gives CASSRAGPGDTEAFF.

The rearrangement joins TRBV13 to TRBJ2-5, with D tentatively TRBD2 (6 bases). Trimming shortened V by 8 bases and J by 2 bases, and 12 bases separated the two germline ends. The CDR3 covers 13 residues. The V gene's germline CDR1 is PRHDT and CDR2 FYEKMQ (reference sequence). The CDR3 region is CASSLGGQETQYF. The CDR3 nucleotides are TGTGCCAGCTCCTTGGGAGGACAAGAGACCCAGTACTTC. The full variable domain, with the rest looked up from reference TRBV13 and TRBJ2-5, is AAGVIQSPRHLIKEKRETATLKCYPIPRHDTVYWYQQGPGQDPQFLISFYEKMQSDKGSIPDRFSAQQFSDYHSELNMSSLELGDSALYFCASSLGGQETQYFGPGTRLLVL.

CDR3: CASSRAGVNTEAFF. In DNA, the CDR3 is TGTGCCAGCAGCAGGGCAGGGGTGAACACTGAAGCTTTCTTT. The V call is TRBV7-3, the J call TRBJ1-1; tentative D call: TRBD1 (6 bases). Trimming took off 5 bases at V and 0 bases at J, with 10 bases between the two ends. CDR3 length: 14 amino acids. Germline-derived CDR1 and CDR2 are SGHTA and FQGTGA.

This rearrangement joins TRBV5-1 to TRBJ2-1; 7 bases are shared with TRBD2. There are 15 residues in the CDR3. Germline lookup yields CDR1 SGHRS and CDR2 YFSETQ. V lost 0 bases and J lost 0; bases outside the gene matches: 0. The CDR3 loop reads CASSLGGSSYNEQFF. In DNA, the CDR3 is TGCGCCAGCAGCTTGGGCGGGAGCTCCTACAATGAGCAGTTCTTC.

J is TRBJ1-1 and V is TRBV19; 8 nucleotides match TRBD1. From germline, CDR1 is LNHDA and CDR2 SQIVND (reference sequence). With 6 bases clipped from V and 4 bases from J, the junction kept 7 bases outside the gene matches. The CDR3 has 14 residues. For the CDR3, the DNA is TGTGCCAGTAGGAAGCCGGACAGGGCCACTGAAGCTTTCTTT. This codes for CASRKPDRATEAFF.

The CDR3 bases are TGTGCCAGCAGCTCCCGCGGGGGGGCAACCACAGATACGCAGTATTTT. It specifies CASSSRGGATTDTQYF. V and J are TRBV7-3 and TRBJ2-3; 9 bases agree with TRBD2. Germline loops: CDR1 SGHTA, CDR2 FQGTGA. This CDR3 has 16 amino acids. J was trimmed by 2 bases and V by 4 bases; bases with no gene match: 7.

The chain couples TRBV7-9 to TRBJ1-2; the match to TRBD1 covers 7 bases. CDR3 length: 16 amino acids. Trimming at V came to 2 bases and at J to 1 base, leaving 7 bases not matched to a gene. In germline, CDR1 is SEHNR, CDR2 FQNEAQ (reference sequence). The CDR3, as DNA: TGTGCCAGCAGCTTAAAGGGGGCCGCGGGTAACTATGGCTACACCTTC. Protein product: CASSLKGAAGNYGYTF.

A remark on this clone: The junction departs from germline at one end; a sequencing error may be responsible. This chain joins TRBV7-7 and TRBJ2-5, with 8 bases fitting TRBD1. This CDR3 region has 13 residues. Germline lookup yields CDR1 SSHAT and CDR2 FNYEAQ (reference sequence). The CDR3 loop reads CASSRTGRETQYF. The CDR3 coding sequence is TGTGCTAGCAGCCGGACAGGGCGAGAGACCCAGTACTTC.